These T cell receptor beta chains were read from a single sample in a study of blood T cell repertoires in COVID-19. Libraries were prepared by immunoSEQ multiplex PCR; TCRdb keeps only in-frame clonotypes and omits some of them. The repertoire includes hundreds of thousands of clones, around 80% of them detected once, and about 1.3% sits in the top ten. Sequences were obtained from peripheral blood. The source of these receptors is a woman aged 30 to 39 with COVID-19, enrolled during active disease. The CDR3 runs from the conserved cysteine through the conserved F or W.

V: TRBV4-3; CDR3: CASSQGGGPGESDTQYF
V: TRBV28; CDR3: CASSLSGGPGNQPQHF
V: TRBV27; CDR3: CASSLYGTGGDHQPQHF
V: TRBV7-2; CDR3: CASSLALQGDIQYF
V: TRBV12-5; CDR3: CASGSGGENSPLHF
V: TRBV5-5; CDR3: CASSLGTVPNSPLHF
V: TRBV7-2; CDR3: CASSLAPSRYEQYF
V: TRBV12-3/TRBV12-4; CDR3: CASSQGGNEKLFF
V: TRBV6-1; CDR3: CASSEPHRTGPGSPLHF
V: TRBV11-2; CDR3: CASNPWGLAGAGELFF